This T cell receptor beta chain was obtained from a study of OX40 agonist ivuxolimab in advanced cancers. Turning to the study itself: Dose-escalation patients' cancers were hepatocellular carcinoma, melanoma, renal cell or head and neck cancer. The study, taken as a whole, reports: The study found that CD8+ T cells averaged more expanded clones than CD4+.

Samples were taken at baseline and on day 1 of cycles 4 and 7. With regard to this clone: Its antigen is currently unknown.

Only in-frame clones appear in the TCRdb table, and some are missing; sequencing was by immunoSEQ multiplex PCR. The table lists 60,000 to 90,000 clones, around 87% of them singletons. The CDR3 is 15 residues long. Germline V lookup: CDR1 SGHAT, CDR2 FQNNGV. The V and J ends lost 5 bases and 5 bases, in that order; junction bases with no gene match: 7. Sequenced material: CD4+ or CD8+ T cells sorted from blood, taken in a trial of the OX40 agonist ivuxolimab. The clonotype originates from an adult with an advanced solid tumor such as melanoma, head and neck, liver or kidney cancer. The chain couples TRBV11-2 to TRBJ2-2, with TRBD1 matching 8 bases. In DNA form, the CDR3 reads TGTGCCAGCAGCCATCGGACAGGGAGGACCGGGGAGCTGTTTTTT. It yields the protein CASSHRTGRTGELFF. Full variable domain (rest looked up from reference TRBV11-2 and TRBJ2-2): EAGVAQSPRYKIIEKRQSVAFWCNPISGHATLYWYQQILGQGPKLLIQFQNNGVVDDSQLPKDRFSAERLKGVDSTLKIQPAKLEDSAVYLCASSHRTGRTGELFFGEGSRLTVL.